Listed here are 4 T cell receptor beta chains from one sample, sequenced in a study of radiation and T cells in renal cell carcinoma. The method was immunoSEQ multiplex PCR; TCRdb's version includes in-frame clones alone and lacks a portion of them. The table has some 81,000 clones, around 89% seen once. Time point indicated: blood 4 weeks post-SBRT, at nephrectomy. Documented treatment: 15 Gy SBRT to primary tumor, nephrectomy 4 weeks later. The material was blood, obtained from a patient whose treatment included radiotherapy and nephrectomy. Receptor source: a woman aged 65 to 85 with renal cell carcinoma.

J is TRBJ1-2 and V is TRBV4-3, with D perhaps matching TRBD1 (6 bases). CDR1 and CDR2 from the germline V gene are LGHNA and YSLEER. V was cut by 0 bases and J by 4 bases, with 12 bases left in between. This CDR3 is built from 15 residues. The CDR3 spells CASSQDPQGSYGYTF. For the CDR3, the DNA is TGCGCCAGCAGCCAAGATCCGCAGGGGAGCTATGGCTACACCTTC.

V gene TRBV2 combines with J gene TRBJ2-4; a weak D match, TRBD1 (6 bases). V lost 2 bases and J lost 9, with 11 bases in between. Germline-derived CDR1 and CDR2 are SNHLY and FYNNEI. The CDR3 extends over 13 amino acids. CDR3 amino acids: CASSEQGLSIQYF. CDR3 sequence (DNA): TGTGCCAGCAGTGAACAGGGGTTGAGCATTCAGTACTTC.

CDR3: CASSLARDRTPEAFF. CDR3 DNA sequence: TGCGCCAGCAGCTTGGCCCGGGACCGCACCCCCGAAGCTTTCTTT. The V gene is TRBV5-1, the J gene TRBJ1-1; maybe TRBD1 (5 bases). V gave up 0 bases and J gave up 8 bases, with 17 bases separating them. The CDR3 loop spans 15 amino acids. From germline, CDR1 is SGHRS and CDR2 YFSETQ.

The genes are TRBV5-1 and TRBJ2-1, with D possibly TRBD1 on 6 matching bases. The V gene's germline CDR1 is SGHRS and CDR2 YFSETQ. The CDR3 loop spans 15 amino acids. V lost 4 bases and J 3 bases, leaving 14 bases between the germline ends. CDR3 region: CASSLTGSDYNEQFF. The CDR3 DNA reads TGCGCCAGCAGCCTAACAGGGTCCGACTACAATGAGCAGTTCTTC.